The T cell receptor (beta chain) described here comes from a study of shared clonotypes between healthy human individuals (dated by TCRdb to about 2020). The study in broad terms: The cohort comprised a couple of women and three men aged 18 to 49 years. For each donor, three plates each were used for CD4 naive and CD4 memory, two plates were used for CD8 naive, and one plate was used for CD8 memory. To estimate repertoire size and how much clonotypes are shared between individuals, the study performed deep sequencing of blood TCR repertoires from a few healthy adults. Different laboratories and diverse techniques were used to prepare libraries and sequence TCR repertoires, to increase sequencing depth and limit assay-specific biases. Per donor, leukapheresis produced somewhere between about 0.85 and 10 billion PBMCs. Summary of the overall study and its limitations: Across four donors, about 5.2% of naive CD4, roughly 3.4% of naive CD8, 2.3% of memory CD4, and about 0.4% of memory CD8 clonotypes were shared. Based on pairwise subsampling, the degree of clonotype sharing among donors was expected to be affected by sequencing depth. Even with the large sequencing depth, rarefaction of the sorted-subset datasets indicated that sequencing was incomplete. Sampling was limited to blood, and TCR repertoires in tissue likely differ from TCR repertoires in blood. Larger estimated clonotype richness was generally found for naive subsets than for memory subsets. The small number of donors limited the genetic and exposure-history diversity represented. Higher generation probabilities were observed for clonotypes shared by all four sorted-subset donors than for non-shared clonotypes.

Donors were healthy HIV-negative adults with no recently reported acute infections or vaccinations. Only Caucasian adults living in Nashville, Tennessee, USA were represented among the donors. CD4+ T cells were enriched through magnetic negative selection, after which naive cells were positively selected on CD45RA and the remaining negative fraction served as the memory subset. Blood was obtained by leukapheresis, after which PBMCs were separated by Ficoll-Histopaque density gradient centrifugation and cryopreserved in liquid nitrogen vapor phase. Analytical flow cytometry was used to check the purity and quantity of each magnetically sorted T cell population. Genomic DNA was isolated from each sorted fraction and quantified by UV absorbance on a Nanodrop 2000c. From its cysteine to its phenylalanine, the CDR3 spans 15 amino acids. Left in the record is the CDR3 DNA by itself, 45 bases read in frame from the first base. The germline V gene encodes CDR1 SGHNT and CDR2 YYREEE (reference sequence). V drops 3 bases and J drops 10 bases, leaving 17 bases in between.

Details on this clone: Its antigen target is currently unknown. No qualities accompany the bases; no much larger clone lies one base away.

TCR CDR3 regions were amplified from genomic DNA by multiplex PCR using the deep immunoSEQ assay. Genomic DNA extracted from each cell subset was distributed evenly over all wells of several immunoSEQ 96-well plates, and each plate served as one replicate. For sorted subsets, 200 to 250 ng genomic DNA, equal to 30,000 to 35,000 T cell genomes, was loaded into each replicate PCR. Purified libraries were quantified with a Qubit 3.0 fluorometer, sized on a Bioanalyzer 2100, and re-quantified with the KAPA Library Quantification kit. Every immunoSEQ 96-well plate was sequenced on a dedicated single-read 150-cycle Illumina NextSeq 550 flow cell. The authors' pipeline ran thus. The immunoSEQ output contained only junctional sequences without quality scores, so filtering could not match that applied to full-length reads. Sequences were annotated with PyIR, a Python wrapper for IgBLAST v1.9, and V/J genes and CDR3 were assigned using IMGT germline references. Reads with weak V/J assignments (E-value above 1e-6), missing CDR3, stop codons, out-of-frame junctions, or ambiguous translated residues were removed. V3J clonotypes were defined as sequences sharing an identical inferred V gene, J gene, and CDR3 amino acid sequence. Percentage overlap between repertoires was calculated by dividing the number of shared unique clonotypes by the size of the smaller repertoire. Repertoire richness was assessed with RTK rarefaction, the Chao1 estimator, and Recon v2.1 estimates of unobserved clonotypes. OLGA was used to compute generation probabilities for all TCRbeta clonotypes that the gDNA method yielded from a handful of donors. Here the immuneACCESS table is served through TCRdb, limited to in-frame sequences with V and J called. Missing clones are a known gap in these copies; in checked studies unresolved V genes cover under half, and the rest lacks a known reason. V, J and clone size reflect that table, while D and trimming were determined from the DNA. The sample table lists around 2.1 million clones, around 95% of them with a count of one. Together, the top ten hold approximately 0.13% of the sample.

The sample consisted of naive CD4+ T cells sorted from blood. In light of the paper, this sample's cell subset or site label describes: CD45RA+ positively selected. This sequence originates from a young man in good health. Recombination connected TRBV5-4 to TRBJ1-6; TRBD1 is possibly the D segment (5 matching bases). The CDR3 reads CASSSTGTYHSPLHF. The sequence in DNA is TGTGCCAGCAGCTCAACCGGGACTTACCACTCACCCCTCCACTTT. The entire variable domain, with the stretches around the CDR3 drawn from the reference TRBV5-4 and TRBJ1-6 proteins, is ETGVTQSPTHLIKTRGQQVTLRCSSQSGHNTVSWYQQALGQGPQFIFQYYREEENGRGNFPPRFSGLQFPNYSSELNVNALELDDSALYLCASSSTGTYHSPLHFGNGTRLTVT.